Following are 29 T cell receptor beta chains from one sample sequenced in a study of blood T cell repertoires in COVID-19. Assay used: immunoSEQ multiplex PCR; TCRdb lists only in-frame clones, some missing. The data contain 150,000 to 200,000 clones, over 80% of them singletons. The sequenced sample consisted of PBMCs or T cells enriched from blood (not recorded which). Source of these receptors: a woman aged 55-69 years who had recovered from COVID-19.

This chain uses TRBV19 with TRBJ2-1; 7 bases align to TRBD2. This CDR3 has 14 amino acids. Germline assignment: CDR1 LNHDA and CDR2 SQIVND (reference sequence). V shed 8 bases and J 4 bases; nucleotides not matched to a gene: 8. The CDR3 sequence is CASGVPGLYNEQFF. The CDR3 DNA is TGTGCCAGTGGGGTACCGGGACTATACAATGAGCAGTTCTTC.

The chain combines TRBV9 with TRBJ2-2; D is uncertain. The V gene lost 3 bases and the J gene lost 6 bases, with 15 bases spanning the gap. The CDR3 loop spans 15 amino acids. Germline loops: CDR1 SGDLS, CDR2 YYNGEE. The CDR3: CASSAVGTSAGELFF. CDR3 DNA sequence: TGTGCCAGCAGCGCGGTCGGTACTTCGGCCGGGGAGCTGTTTTTT.

CDR3 amino acids: CASSQNMLSSGNTIYF. The CDR3 nucleotides read TGTGCCAGCAGCCAAAATATGCTTAGCTCTGGAAACACCATATATTTT. This sequence joins TRBV4-2 and TRBJ1-3; D is ambiguous. V was shortened by 2 bases and J by 0 bases, with 11 bases between the two germline ends. Germline CDR1 and CDR2: LGHNA and YNFKEQ. The CDR3 extends over 16 amino acids.

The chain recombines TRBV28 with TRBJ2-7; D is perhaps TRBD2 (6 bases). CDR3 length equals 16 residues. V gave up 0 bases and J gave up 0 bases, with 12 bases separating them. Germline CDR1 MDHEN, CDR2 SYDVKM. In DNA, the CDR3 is TGTGCCAGCAGTTTATGGGGAACGGGACTCTCCTACGAGCAGTACTTC. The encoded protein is CASSLWGTGLSYEQYF. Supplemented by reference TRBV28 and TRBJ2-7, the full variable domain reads DVKVTQSSRYLVKRTGEKVFLECVQDMDHENMFWYRQDPGLGLRLIYFSYDVKMKEKGDIPEGYSVSREKKERFSLILESASTNQTSMYLCASSLWGTGLSYEQYFGPGTRLTVT.

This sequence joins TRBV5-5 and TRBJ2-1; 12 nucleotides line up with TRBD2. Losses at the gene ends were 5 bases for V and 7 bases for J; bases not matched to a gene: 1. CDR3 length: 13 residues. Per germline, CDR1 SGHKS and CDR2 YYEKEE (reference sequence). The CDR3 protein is CASRLAGGNEQFF. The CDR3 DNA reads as TGTGCCAGCAGACTAGCGGGAGGTAATGAGCAGTTCTTC.

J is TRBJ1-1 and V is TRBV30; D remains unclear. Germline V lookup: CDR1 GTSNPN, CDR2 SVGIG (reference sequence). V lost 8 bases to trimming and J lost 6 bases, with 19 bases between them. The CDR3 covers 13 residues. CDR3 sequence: CARTQTPGSEAFF. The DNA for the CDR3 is TGTGCCCGGACTCAGACCCCGGGATCTGAAGCTTTCTTT.

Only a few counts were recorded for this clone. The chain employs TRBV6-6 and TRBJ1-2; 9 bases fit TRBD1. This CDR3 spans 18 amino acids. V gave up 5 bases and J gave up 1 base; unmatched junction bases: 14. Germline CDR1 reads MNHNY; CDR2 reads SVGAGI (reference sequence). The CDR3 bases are TGTGCCAGCAGTCCCCGGGACAGGGTCAAATTTTTTAACTATGGCTACACCTTC. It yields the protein CASSPRDRVKFFNYGYTF.

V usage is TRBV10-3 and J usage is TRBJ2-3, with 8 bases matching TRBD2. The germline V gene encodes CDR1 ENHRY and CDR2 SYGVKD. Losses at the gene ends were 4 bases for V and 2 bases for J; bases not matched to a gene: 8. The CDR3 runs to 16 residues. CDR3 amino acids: CAISAGGDFVTDTQYF. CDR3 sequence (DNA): TGTGCCATCAGTGCCGGGGGGGACTTTGTCACAGATACGCAGTATTTT.

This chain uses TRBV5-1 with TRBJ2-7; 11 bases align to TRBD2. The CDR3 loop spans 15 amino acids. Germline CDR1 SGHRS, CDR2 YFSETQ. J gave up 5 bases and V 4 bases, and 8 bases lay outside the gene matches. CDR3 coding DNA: TGCGCCAGCAGCCTCGGGACTAGCGGCTTCAACGAGCAGTACTTC. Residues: CASSLGTSGFNEQYF.

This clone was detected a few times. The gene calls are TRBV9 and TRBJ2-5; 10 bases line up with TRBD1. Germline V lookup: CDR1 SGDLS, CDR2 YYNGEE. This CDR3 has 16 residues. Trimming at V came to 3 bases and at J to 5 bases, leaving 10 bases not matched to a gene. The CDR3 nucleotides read TGTGCCAGCAGCGGCTCACCCGGGACAGGGGTTGAGACCCAGTACTTC. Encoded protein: CASSGSPGTGVETQYF.

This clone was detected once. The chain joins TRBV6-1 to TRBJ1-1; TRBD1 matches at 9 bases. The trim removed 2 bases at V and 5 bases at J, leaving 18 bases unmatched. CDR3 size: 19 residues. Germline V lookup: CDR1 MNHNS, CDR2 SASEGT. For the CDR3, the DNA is TGTGCCAGCAGTGAATATTTCGGGGGACAGGGAGGGAGTCGTACTGAAGCTTTCTTT. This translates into CASSEYFGGQGGSRTEAFF.

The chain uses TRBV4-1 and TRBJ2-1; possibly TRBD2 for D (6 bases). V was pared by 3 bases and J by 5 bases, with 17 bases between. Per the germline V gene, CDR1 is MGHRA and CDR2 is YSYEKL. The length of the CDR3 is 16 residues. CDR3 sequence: CASSHVASASDNEQFF. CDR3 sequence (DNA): TGCGCCAGCAGCCACGTCGCTAGCGCGTCGGACAATGAGCAGTTCTTC.

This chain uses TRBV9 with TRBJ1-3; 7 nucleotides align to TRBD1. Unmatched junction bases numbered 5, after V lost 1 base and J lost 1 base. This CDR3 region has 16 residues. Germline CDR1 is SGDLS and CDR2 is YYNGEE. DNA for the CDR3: TGTGCCAGCAGCGTATTCGCAGGGGGATCTGGAAACACCATATATTTT. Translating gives CASSVFAGGSGNTIYF.

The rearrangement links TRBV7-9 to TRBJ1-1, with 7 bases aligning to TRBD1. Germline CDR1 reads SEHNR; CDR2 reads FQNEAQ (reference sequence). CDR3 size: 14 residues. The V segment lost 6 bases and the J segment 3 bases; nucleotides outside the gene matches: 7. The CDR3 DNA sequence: TGTGCCAGCAGACCCCCCGACAGGGACACTGAAGCTTTCTTT. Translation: CASRPPDRDTEAFF.

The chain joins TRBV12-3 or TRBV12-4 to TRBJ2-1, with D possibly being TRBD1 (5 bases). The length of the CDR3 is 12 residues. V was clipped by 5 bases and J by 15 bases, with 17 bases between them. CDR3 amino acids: CASSPPSGSPFF. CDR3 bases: TGTGCCAGCAGTCCTCCATCAGGGTCCCCGTTCTTC.

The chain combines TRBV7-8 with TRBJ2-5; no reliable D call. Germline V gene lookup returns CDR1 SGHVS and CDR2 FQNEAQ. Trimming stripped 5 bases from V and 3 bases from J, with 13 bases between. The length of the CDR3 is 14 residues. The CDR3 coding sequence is TGTGCCAGCAGCGATCGTCAGGAAAAAGAGACCCAGTACTTC. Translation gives CASSDRQEKETQYF.

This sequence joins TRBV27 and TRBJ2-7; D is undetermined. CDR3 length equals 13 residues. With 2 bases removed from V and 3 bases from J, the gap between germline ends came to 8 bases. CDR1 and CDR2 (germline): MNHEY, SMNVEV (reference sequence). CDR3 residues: CASSLNRNYEQYF. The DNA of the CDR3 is TGTGCCAGCAGTTTAAACAGAAACTACGAGCAGTACTTC.

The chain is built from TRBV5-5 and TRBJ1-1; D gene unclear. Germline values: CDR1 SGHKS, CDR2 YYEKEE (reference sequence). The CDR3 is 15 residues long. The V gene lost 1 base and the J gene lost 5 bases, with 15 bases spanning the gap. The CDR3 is CASSLFELGGTEAFF. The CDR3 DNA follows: TGTGCCAGCAGCTTGTTCGAACTTGGAGGAACTGAAGCTTTCTTT. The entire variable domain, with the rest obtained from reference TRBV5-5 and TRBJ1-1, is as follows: DAGVTQSPTHLIKTRGQQVTLRCSPISGHKSVSWYQQVLGQGPQFIFQYYEKEERGRGNFPDRFSARQFPNYSSELNVNALLLGDSALYLCASSLFELGGTEAFFGQGTRLTVV.

CDR3 protein: CATSRVGDRDYNEQFF. CDR3 bases: TGTGCCACCAGCAGAGTTGGGGACAGGGACTACAATGAGCAGTTCTTC. The gene calls are TRBV15 and TRBJ2-1, with TRBD1 identical over 9 bases. J gave up 3 bases and V 1 base, and 4 bases lay outside the gene matches. The CDR3 contains 16 residues. Germline V gene data show CDR1 as LNHNV and CDR2 as YYDKDF (reference sequence). Variable domain in full (rest from reference TRBV15 and TRBJ2-1): DAMVIQNPRYQVTQFGKPVTLSCSQTLNHNVMYWYQQKSSQAPKLLFHYYDKDFNNEADTPDNFQSRRPNTSFCFLDIRSPGLGDTAMYLCATSRVGDRDYNEQFFGPGTRLTVL.

The CDR3 reads CASSQRRGEGYIQYF. The DNA for the CDR3 is TGTGCCAGCAGCCAGAGGCGGGGGGAGGGTTACATTCAGTACTTC. This sequence joins TRBV7-2 and TRBJ2-4; TRBD2 agrees at 8 bases. Germline lookup yields CDR1 SGHTA and CDR2 FQGNSA. Unmatched junction bases numbered 11, after V lost 5 bases and J lost 8 bases. The length of the CDR3 is 15 residues.

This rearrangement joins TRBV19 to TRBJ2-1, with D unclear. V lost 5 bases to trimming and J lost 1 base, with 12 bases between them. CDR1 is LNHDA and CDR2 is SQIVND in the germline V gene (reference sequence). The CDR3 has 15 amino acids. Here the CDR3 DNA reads TGTGCCAGTAGTTTTTCCCTCCGGTCCTACAATGAGCAGTTCTTC. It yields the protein CASSFSLRSYNEQFF.

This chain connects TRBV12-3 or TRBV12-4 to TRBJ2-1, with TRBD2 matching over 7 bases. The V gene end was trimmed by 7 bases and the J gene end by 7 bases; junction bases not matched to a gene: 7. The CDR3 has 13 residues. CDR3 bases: TGTGCCAGCAACCGGCGGGGGAGGAATGAGCAGTTCTTC. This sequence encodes CASNRRGRNEQFF.

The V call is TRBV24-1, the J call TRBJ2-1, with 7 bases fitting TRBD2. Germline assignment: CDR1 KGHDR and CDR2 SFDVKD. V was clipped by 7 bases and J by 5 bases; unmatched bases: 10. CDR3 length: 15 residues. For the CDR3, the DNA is TGTGCCACCAGGTATGGGGGAGGGCCCCACAATGAGCAGTTCTTC. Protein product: CATRYGGGPHNEQFF.

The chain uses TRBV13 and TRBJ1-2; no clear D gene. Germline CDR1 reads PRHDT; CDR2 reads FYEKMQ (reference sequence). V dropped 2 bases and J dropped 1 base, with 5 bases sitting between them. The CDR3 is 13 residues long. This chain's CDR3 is CASSLQNNYGYTF. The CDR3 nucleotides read TGTGCCAGCAGCTTACAGAATAACTATGGCTACACCTTC.

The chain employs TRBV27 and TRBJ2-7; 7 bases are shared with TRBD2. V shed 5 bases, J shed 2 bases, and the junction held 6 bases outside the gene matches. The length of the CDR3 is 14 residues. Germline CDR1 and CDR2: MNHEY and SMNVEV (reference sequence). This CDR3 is CASSLHREAYEQYF. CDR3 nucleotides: TGTGCCAGCAGTCTTCACCGGGAGGCCTACGAGCAGTACTTC.

The CDR3 loop is CASSFEWDSANSPLHF. The CDR3 coding sequence is TGTGCCAGCAGCTTTGAGTGGGACAGTGCGAATTCACCCCTCCACTTT. This chain links TRBV5-5 with TRBJ1-6, with 7 bases lining up with TRBD1. CDR1 SGHKS and CDR2 YYEKEE come from the germline V gene (reference sequence). Trimming took 2 bases from V and 7 from J; bases not matched to a gene: 9. The CDR3 extends over 16 amino acids.

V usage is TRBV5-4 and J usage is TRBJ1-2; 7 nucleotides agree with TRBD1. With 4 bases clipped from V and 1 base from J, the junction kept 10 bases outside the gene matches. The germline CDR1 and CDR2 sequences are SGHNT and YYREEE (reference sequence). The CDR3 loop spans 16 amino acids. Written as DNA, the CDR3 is TGTGCCAGCAGCCCGGCCGGGACAGCAAGTAACTATGGCTACACCTTC. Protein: CASSPAGTASNYGYTF. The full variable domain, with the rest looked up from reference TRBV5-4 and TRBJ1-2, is ETGVTQSPTHLIKTRGQQVTLRCSSQSGHNTVSWYQQALGQGPQFIFQYYREEENGRGNFPPRFSGLQFPNYSSELNVNALELDDSALYLCASSPAGTASNYGYTFGSGTRLTVV.

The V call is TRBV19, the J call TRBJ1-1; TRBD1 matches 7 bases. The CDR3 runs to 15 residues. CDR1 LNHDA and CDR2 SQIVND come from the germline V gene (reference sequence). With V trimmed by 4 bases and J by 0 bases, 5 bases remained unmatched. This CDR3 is CASSRGQGVNTEAFF. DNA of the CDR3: TGTGCCAGTAGTAGAGGGCAGGGGGTGAACACTGAAGCTTTCTTT. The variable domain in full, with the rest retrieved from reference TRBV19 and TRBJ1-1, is DGGITQSPKYLFRKEGQNVTLSCEQNLNHDAMYWYRQDPGQGLRLIYYSQIVNDFQKGDIAEGYSVSREKKESFPLTVTSAQKNPTAFYLCASSRGQGVNTEAFFGQGTRLTVV.

CDR3 DNA: TGTGCCAGCAGTCTTGGGGACACTGGAAACACCATATATTTT. This codes for CASSLGDTGNTIYF. This chain connects TRBV6-5 to TRBJ1-3, with D perhaps matching TRBD1 (6 bases). With 5 bases removed from V and 2 bases from J, the gap between germline ends came to 10 bases. Germline lookup yields CDR1 MNHEY and CDR2 SVGAGI. The CDR3 is 14 amino acids.